What follows are 23 T cell receptor beta chains derived from one specimen sequenced in a study of vaccination effects on CD4 cells after COVID-19. TCRdb's copy holds only in-frame clones and misses some; the assay was immunoSEQ multiplex PCR. The sample has approximately 15,000 clones; around 79% are singletons. Antigens for these TCRs are unknown. Antigen-specific CD4+ T cells were expanded with viral peptide pools in the ViraFEST assay before sequencing. Subsequent to a culture period of more than 8 days, CD4+ T cells were isolated. The person had PCR-confirmed SARS-CoV-2 infection between March and December 2020. All participants had two doses of either the BNT162b2 or mRNA-1273 vaccine. The sequencing here drew on CD4+ T cells from PBMCs cultured with HCoV-NL63 spike peptides, taken after COVID-19 vaccination. Receptor source: a human donor who had a prior SARS-CoV-2 infection.

The chain employs TRBV6-5 and TRBJ2-2; possible D gene TRBD1, 6 bases. Per the germline V gene, CDR1 is MNHEY and CDR2 is SVGAGI. The CDR3 has 16 residues. V was pared by 2 bases and J by 7 bases, with 17 bases between. CDR3 sequence: CASSYGAGDGGGELFF. DNA for the CDR3: TGTGCCAGCAGTTACGGGGCAGGGGACGGTGGCGGGGAGCTGTTTTTT.

The chain uses TRBV11-2 and TRBJ2-3; 7 nucleotides line up with TRBD2. The germline V gene has CDR1 SGHAT and CDR2 FQNNGV. The J segment lost 2 bases and the V segment lost 4 bases, leaving 6 bases of the junction unmatched. The CDR3 contains 15 residues. The CDR3 spells CASSSWEGLTDTQYF. CDR3 nucleotide sequence: TGTGCCAGCAGCTCCTGGGAGGGCCTCACAGATACGCAGTATTTT.

V usage is TRBV7-2 and J usage is TRBJ2-1, with D perhaps matching TRBD2 (7 bases). The CDR3 extends over 15 amino acids. V was shortened by 8 bases and J by 7 bases, with 21 bases between the two germline ends. Germline-derived CDR1 and CDR2 are SGHTA and FQGNSA. Here the CDR3 DNA reads TGTGCCAGCGACGTGGGGGGGGACACCTCTAATGAGCAGTTCTTC. Translating gives CASDVGGDTSNEQFF.

The V gene is TRBV13, the J gene TRBJ2-5; maybe TRBD2 (6 bases). This CDR3 is 13 amino acids long. Trimming stripped 5 bases from V and 4 bases from J, with 11 bases between. Germline V gives CDR1 PRHDT, CDR2 FYEKMQ (reference sequence). CDR3 amino acids: CASSERGGETQYF. CDR3 nucleotide sequence: TGTGCCAGCAGCGAACGGGGAGGAGAGACCCAGTACTTC.

The chain couples TRBV11-2 to TRBJ2-1; 12 nucleotides agree with TRBD2. V was pared by 5 bases and J by 8 bases, with 13 bases of the junction left unmatched. The CDR3 contains 17 residues. Germline CDR1 is SGHAT and CDR2 is FQNNGV. CDR3: CASSRVPSGGAVDEQFF. CDR3 bases: TGTGCCAGCAGCCGGGTGCCTAGCGGGGGGGCGGTCGATGAGCAGTTCTTC.

This clone appeared once. The chain uses TRBV3-1 (or the pseudogene TRBV3-2) and TRBJ1-2; D is unresolved. This CDR3 is built from 14 residues. V was trimmed by 6 bases and J by 0 bases, leaving 11 bases between them. The germline gives CDR1 LGHDT, CDR2 YNNKEL (reference sequence). In nucleotides, the CDR3 is TGTGCCAGCAGACCGACGGGAGCTAACTATGGCTACACCTTC. Translating gives CASRPTGANYGYTF.

The V gene is TRBV2, the J gene TRBJ2-2; TRBD1 aligns across 8 bases. The CDR3 is 16 residues long. Germline trimming cut 6 bases from V and 4 bases from J; bases unmatched to any gene: 10. Germline CDR1 reads SNHLY; CDR2 reads FYNNEI. CDR3 sequence (DNA): TGTGCCAGCAGCGTGGACAGGGTCCGGGGCACCGGGGAGCTGTTTTTT. Translating gives CASSVDRVRGTGELFF.

The J gene is TRBJ2-7, the V gene TRBV11-2; 8 bases are shared with TRBD2. This CDR3 comprises 16 residues. The germline CDR1 and CDR2 sequences are SGHAT and FQNNGV. Unmatched junction bases numbered 8, after V lost 4 bases and J lost 0 bases. CDR3 nucleotide sequence: TGTGCCAGCAGCTCCCCCACTAGCGGCAACTCCTACGAGCAGTACTTC. This sequence encodes CASSSPTSGNSYEQYF.

This clone was seen just once. V gene TRBV28 combines with J gene TRBJ2-6; 7 bases align to TRBD1. The CDR3 covers 15 residues. J was trimmed by 0 bases and V by 6 bases; bases with no gene match: 2. The germline V gene encodes CDR1 MDHEN and CDR2 SYDVKM. The CDR3 DNA follows: TGTGCCAGCAGCAACAGGGGCTCTGGGGCCAACGTCCTGACTTTC. Encoded protein: CASSNRGSGANVLTF.

This chain uses TRBV24-1 with TRBJ1-4; no definite D call. Trimming removed 4 bases at V and 7 bases at J, with 15 bases between. The CDR3 spans 15 residues. Germline V gene data show CDR1 as KGHDR and CDR2 as SFDVKD. The chain's CDR3 is CATSDQGYPFEKLFF. As DNA, the CDR3 is TGTGCCACCAGTGACCAAGGGTACCCATTTGAAAAACTGTTTTTT.

This chain links TRBV27 with TRBJ2-1; unclear D gene. Deletions cut 3 bases from V and 0 bases from J, with 6 bases between. CDR1 is MNHEY and CDR2 is SMNVEV in the germline V gene (reference sequence). CDR3 length: 14 residues. In DNA, the CDR3 is TGTGCCAGCAGTTTCCAGAGCTCCTACAATGAGCAGTTCTTC. It encodes CASSFQSSYNEQFF.

The chain joins TRBV5-8 to TRBJ1-6; 8 bases align to TRBD1. Trimming took 4 bases from V and 9 from J; bases not matched to a gene: 6. This CDR3 contains 14 residues. Germline CDR1 SGHTS, CDR2 YDEGEE. The CDR3 bases are TGTGCCAGCAGCGTAGACAGGGGAGGTTCACCCCTCCACTTT. Residues: CASSVDRGGSPLHF.

In its sample, this clone was seen a few times. This chain joins TRBV2 and TRBJ1-2; TRBD1 is a possible D gene (6 bases). V lost 7 bases, J lost 7 bases, and 19 bases lay in between. The CDR3 loop spans 14 amino acids. Germline lookup yields CDR1 SNHLY and CDR2 FYNNEI. CDR3 sequence reads: CASTKDSFLGGYTF. The CDR3 bases are TGTGCCAGCACCAAGGACAGCTTTTTAGGTGGCTACACCTTC.

V is TRBV5-1 and J is TRBJ2-3; 11 bases agree with TRBD2. Germline V lookup: CDR1 SGHRS, CDR2 YFSETQ. Trimming removed 1 base from V and 5 bases from J; junction bases left unmatched: 3. The CDR3 runs to 15 residues. The CDR3 DNA follows: TGCGCCAGCAGCTTGAGACTAGCGGGACAAGATACGCAGTATTTT. Translation gives CASSLRLAGQDTQYF.

The J gene is TRBJ1-1, the V gene TRBV4-2; no reliable D call. Germline CDR1 LGHNA, CDR2 YNFKEQ. This CDR3 contains 14 residues. The V end was cut by 0 bases, the J end by 4 bases, with 9 bases between. CDR3 in amino acids: CASSQDTRPTEAFF. Here the CDR3 DNA reads TGTGCCAGCAGCCAAGATACTCGGCCCACTGAAGCTTTCTTT.

The CDR3 loop is CANGLAGVTDTQYF. In DNA form, the CDR3 reads TGTGCCAACGGACTAGCGGGAGTCACAGATACGCAGTATTTT. The chain carries TRBV2 and TRBJ2-3; 13 bases line up with TRBD2. Germline CDR1 is SNHLY and CDR2 is FYNNEI. J was trimmed by 2 bases and V by 10 bases; bases with no gene match: 3. CDR3 length: 14 residues.

CDR3 residues: CASSIGTVPSYTF. Written as DNA, the CDR3 is TGTGCCAGTAGTATCGGGACAGTCCCTAGCTACACCTTC. V is TRBV19 and J is TRBJ1-2; 7 bases map to TRBD1. The CDR3 covers 13 residues. V lost 3 bases, J lost 9 bases, and 7 bases stayed unmatched. Germline V lookup: CDR1 LNHDA, CDR2 SQIVND (reference sequence). Together with reference TRBV19 and TRBJ1-2, the CDR3 gives the full variable domain: DGGITQSPKYLFRKEGQNVTLSCEQNLNHDAMYWYRQDPGQGLRLIYYSQIVNDFQKGDIAEGYSVSREKKESFPLTVTSAQKNPTAFYLCASSIGTVPSYTFGSGTRLTVV.

This clone has just a few counts. This chain uses TRBV7-2 with TRBJ2-1, with 8 nucleotides matching TRBD1. J was trimmed by 5 bases and V by 5 bases; bases with no gene match: 8. Germline loops: CDR1 SGHTA, CDR2 FQGNSA. The CDR3 extends over 15 amino acids. The CDR3 spells CASSIMGQVNNEQFF. Here the CDR3 DNA reads TGTGCCAGCAGCATAATGGGACAGGTGAACAATGAGCAGTTCTTC.

The V call is TRBV12-5, the J call TRBJ2-7, with TRBD2 matching 9 bases. Germline V gene data show CDR1 as LGHNT and CDR2 as FRNRAP. The CDR3 loop spans 13 amino acids. J gave up 7 bases and V 6 bases, and 7 bases lay outside the gene matches. For the CDR3, the DNA is TGTGCTAGTGGAGCGGGAGGACCGAGAGAGCAGTACTTC. Translation gives CASGAGGPREQYF.

This clone has only one observation. The chain couples TRBV23-1 to TRBJ2-1; 7 bases are shared with TRBD1. TRBV23-1 qualifies as an ORF whose function is uncertain. The CDR3 is 15 amino acids. V was clipped by 4 bases and J by 5 bases; unmatched bases: 8. The CDR3 region has the DNA TGCGCCAGCAGTCCAATGGGGGACAGAGACAATGAGCAGTTCTTC. Translating gives CASSPMGDRDNEQFF.

The chain has TRBV24-1 and TRBJ1-4; D perhaps matches TRBD1 (5 bases). The CDR3 runs to 17 residues. V gave up 3 bases and J gave up 7 bases, with 20 bases separating them. CDR1 and CDR2 (germline): KGHDR, SFDVKD. The CDR3 sequence is CATSDPHSGGTREKLFF. The CDR3 DNA sequence: TGTGCCACCAGTGATCCCCACTCGGGGGGGACTCGTGAAAAACTGTTTTTT.

This clone was seen only once. This chain links TRBV19 with TRBJ2-1; no clear D gene. There are 15 residues in the CDR3. V lost 0 bases to trimming and J lost 2 bases, with 8 bases between them. In germline, CDR1 is LNHDA, CDR2 SQIVND (reference sequence). The CDR3 loop reads CASSIDGRPYNEQFF. In DNA form, the CDR3 reads TGTGCCAGTAGTATAGACGGAAGACCCTACAATGAGCAGTTCTTC.

CDR3 nucleotides: TGTGCCAGCGGGGCCTATAGCACAGATACGCAGTATTTT. Amino acid sequence: CASGAYSTDTQYF. V and J are TRBV7-3 and TRBJ2-3, with D possibly being TRBD1 (5 bases). Per germline, CDR1 SGHTA and CDR2 FQGTGA. The CDR3 sequence is 13 residues long. V was pared by 8 bases and J by 0 bases, with 9 bases between.